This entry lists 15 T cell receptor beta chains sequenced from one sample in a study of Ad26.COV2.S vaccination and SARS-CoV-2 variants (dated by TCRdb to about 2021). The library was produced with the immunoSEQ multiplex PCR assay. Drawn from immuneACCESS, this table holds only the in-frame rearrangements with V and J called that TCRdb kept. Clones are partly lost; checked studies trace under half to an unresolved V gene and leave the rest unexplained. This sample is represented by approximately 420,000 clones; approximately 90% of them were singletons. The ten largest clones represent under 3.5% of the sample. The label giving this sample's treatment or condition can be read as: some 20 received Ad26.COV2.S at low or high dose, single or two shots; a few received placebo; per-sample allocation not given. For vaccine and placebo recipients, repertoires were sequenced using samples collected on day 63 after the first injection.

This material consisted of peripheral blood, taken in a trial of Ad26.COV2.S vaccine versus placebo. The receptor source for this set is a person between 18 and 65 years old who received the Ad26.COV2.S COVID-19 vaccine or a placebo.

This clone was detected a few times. DNA for the CDR3: TGTGCCAGCAGCCAGACAGGGGGGAATCAGCCCCAGCATTTT. Its translation is CASSQTGGNQPQHF. The chain links TRBV6-6 to TRBJ1-5; TRBD1 matches at 9 bases. The V and J ends lost 6 bases and 4 bases, in that order; junction bases with no gene match: 4. Germline values: CDR1 MNHNY, CDR2 SVGAGI (reference sequence). The CDR3 has 14 amino acids.

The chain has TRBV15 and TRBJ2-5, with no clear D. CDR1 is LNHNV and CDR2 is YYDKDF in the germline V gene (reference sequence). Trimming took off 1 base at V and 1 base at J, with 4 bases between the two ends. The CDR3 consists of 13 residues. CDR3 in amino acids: CATSRGFQETQYF. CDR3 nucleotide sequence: TGTGCCACCAGCAGAGGTTTCCAAGAGACCCAGTACTTC.

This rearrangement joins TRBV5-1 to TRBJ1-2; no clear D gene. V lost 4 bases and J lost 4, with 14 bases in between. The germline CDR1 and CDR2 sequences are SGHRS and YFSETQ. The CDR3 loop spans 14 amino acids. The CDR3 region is CASSGGPGSYGYTF. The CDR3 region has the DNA TGCGCCAGCAGCGGAGGGCCTGGGAGCTATGGCTACACCTTC.

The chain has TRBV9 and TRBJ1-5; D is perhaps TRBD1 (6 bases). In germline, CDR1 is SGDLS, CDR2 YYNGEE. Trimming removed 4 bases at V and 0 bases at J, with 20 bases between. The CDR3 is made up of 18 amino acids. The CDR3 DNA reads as TGTGCCAGCAGCCTTCCGGGGGCAGCCCTGGATAGCAATCAGCCCCAGCATTTT. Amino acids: CASSLPGAALDSNQPQHF.

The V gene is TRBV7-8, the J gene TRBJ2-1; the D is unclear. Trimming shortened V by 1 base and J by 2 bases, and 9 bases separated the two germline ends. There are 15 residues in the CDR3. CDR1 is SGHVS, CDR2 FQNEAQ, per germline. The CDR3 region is CASSLGPSTYNEQFF. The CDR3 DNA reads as TGTGCCAGCAGCTTAGGCCCCTCAACCTACAATGAGCAGTTCTTC.

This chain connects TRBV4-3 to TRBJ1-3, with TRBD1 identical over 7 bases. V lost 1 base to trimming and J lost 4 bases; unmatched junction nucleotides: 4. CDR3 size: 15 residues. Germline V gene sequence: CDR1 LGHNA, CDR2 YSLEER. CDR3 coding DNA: TGCGCCAGCAGCCAAGCTACAGGGGTAGGAAACACCATATATTTT. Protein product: CASSQATGVGNTIYF.

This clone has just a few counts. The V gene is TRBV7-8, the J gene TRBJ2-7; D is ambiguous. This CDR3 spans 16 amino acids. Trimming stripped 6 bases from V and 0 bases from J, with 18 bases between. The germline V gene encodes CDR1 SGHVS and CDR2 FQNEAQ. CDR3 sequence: CASRSYLTPSSYEQYF. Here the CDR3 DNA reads TGTGCCAGCAGGTCGTACCTGACCCCTAGCTCCTACGAGCAGTACTTC.

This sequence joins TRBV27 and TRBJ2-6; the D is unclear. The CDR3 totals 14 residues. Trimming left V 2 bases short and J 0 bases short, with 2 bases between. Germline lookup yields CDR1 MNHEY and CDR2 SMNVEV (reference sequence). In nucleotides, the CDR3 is TGTGCCAGCAGTTTACACTCTGGGGCCAACGTCCTGACTTTC. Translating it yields CASSLHSGANVLTF.

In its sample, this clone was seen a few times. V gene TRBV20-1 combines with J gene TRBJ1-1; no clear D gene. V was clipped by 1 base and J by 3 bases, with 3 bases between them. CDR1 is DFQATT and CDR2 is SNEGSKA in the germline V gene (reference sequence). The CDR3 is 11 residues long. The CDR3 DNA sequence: TGCAGTGCTAGAGGGGACACTGAAGCTTTCTTT. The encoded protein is CSARGDTEAFF.

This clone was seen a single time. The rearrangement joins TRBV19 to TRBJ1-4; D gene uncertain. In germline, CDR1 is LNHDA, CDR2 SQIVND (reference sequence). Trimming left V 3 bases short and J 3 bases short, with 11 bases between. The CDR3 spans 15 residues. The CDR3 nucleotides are TGTGCCAGTAGTATCGGGAAGCTATCTAATGAAAAACTGTTTTTT. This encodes CASSIGKLSNEKLFF.

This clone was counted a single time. CDR3 in amino acids: CASSDWDASAYGYTF. As DNA, the CDR3 is TGTGCCAGCAGTGACTGGGACGCTTCGGCTTATGGCTACACCTTC. The gene calls are TRBV25-1 and TRBJ1-2; D possibly corresponds to TRBD1 (5 bases). The V and J ends lost 3 bases and 5 bases respectively, with 16 bases between them. The CDR3 loop spans 15 amino acids. The V gene's germline CDR1 is MGHDK and CDR2 SYGVNS.

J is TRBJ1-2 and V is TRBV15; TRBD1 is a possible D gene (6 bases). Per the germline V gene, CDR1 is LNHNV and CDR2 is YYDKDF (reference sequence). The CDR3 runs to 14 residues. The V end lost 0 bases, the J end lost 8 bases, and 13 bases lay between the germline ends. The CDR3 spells CATSRDRGAEGYTF. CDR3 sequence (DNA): TGTGCCACCAGCAGAGATAGGGGGGCGGAGGGCTACACCTTC.

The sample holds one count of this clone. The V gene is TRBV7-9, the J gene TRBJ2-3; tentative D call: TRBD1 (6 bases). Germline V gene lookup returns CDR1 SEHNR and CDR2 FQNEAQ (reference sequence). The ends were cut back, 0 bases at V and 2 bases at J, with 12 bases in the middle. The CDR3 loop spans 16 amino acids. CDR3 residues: CASSLAPRDITDTQYF. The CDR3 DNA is TGTGCCAGCAGCTTAGCGCCTCGGGACATCACAGATACGCAGTATTTT.

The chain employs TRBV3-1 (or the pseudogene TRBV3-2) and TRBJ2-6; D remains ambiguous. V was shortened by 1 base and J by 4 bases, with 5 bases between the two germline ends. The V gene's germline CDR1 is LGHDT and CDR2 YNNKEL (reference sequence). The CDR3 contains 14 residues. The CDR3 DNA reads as TGTGCCAGCAGCCAAGTAACCGGGGCCAACGTCCTGACTTTC. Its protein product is CASSQVTGANVLTF.

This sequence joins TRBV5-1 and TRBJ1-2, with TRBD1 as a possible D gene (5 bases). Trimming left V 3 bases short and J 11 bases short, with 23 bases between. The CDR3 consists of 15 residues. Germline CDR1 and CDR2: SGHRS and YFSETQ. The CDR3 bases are TGCGCCAGCAGCTCAACAAAAGCCTACAGGTCGGGATACACCTTC. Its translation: CASSSTKAYRSGYTF.